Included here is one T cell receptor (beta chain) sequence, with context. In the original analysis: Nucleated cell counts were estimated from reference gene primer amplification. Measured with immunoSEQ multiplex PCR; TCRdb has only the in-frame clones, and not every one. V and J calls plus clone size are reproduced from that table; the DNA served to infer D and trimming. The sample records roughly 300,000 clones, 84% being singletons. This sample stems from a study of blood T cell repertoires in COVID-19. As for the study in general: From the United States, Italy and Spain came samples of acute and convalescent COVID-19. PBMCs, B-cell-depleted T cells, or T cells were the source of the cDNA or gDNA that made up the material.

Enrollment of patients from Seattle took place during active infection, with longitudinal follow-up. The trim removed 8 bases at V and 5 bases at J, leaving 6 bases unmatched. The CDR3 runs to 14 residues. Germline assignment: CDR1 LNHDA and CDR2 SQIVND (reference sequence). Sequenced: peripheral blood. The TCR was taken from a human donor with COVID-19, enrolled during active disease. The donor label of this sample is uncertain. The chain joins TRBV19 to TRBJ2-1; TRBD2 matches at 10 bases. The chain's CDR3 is CASQSGRANNEQFF. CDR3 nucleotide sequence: TGTGCCAGTCAGAGCGGGAGGGCTAACAATGAGCAGTTCTTC. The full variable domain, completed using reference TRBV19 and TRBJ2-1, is DGGITQSPKYLFRKEGQNVTLSCEQNLNHDAMYWYRQDPGQGLRLIYYSQIVNDFQKGDIAEGYSVSREKKESFPLTVTSAQKNPTAFYLCASQSGRANNEQFFGPGTRLTVL.